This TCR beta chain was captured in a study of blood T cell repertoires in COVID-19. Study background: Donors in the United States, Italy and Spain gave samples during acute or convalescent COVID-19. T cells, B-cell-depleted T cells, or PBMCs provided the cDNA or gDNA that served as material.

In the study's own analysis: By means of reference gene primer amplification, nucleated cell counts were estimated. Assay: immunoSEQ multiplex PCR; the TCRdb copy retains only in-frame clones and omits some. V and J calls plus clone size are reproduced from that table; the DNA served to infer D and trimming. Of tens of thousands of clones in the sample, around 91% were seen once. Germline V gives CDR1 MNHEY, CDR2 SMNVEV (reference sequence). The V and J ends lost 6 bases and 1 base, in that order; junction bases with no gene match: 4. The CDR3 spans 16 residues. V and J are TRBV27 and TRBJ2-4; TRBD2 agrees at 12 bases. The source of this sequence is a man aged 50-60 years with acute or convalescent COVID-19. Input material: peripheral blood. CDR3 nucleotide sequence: TGTGCCAGCAGGGGACTAGCGGGTAGGGCCAAAAACATTCAGTACTTC. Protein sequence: CASRGLAGRAKNIQYF.